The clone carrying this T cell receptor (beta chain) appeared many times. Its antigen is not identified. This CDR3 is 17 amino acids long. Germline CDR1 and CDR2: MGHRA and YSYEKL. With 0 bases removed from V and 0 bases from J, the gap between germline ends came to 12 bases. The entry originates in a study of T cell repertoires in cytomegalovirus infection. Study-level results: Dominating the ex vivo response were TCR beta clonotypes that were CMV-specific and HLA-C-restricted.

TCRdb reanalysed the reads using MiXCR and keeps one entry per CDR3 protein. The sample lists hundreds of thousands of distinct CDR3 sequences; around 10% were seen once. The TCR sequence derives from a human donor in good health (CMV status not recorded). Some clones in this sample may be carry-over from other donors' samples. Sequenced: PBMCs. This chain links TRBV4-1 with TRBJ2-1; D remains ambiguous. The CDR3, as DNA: TGCGCCAGCAGCCAAGAGGGGTGGACGTTCTCCTACAATGAGCAGTTCTTC. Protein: CASSQEGWTFSYNEQFF.